This T cell receptor beta chain was documented in a study of T cell repertoires in cytomegalovirus infection. About the study: Public TCR beta signatures were indicative of both CMV infection and a matching HLA type.

As regards this clonotype: Its antigen is unidentified.

Germline V lookup: CDR1 DFQATT, CDR2 SNEGSKA (reference sequence). The CDR3 spans 16 residues. Unmatched junction bases numbered 10, after V lost 5 bases and J lost 0 bases. Points from the study as a whole: The ex vivo response was dominated by HLA-C-restricted CMV-specific TCR beta clonotypes. Summed public TCR beta family frequency identified CMV carriers bearing the relevant HLA.

TCRdb re-called the reads with MiXCR, one entry per CDR3 protein. This table has a few hundred thousand distinct CDR3 sequences, around a tenth appearing once. Source material: PBMCs. The chain uses TRBV20-1 and TRBJ2-1; 7 bases fit TRBD2. This TCR came from a human donor in good health (CMV status not recorded). Some clones in this sample may be carry-over from other donors' samples. This chain's CDR3 is CSAVRIGRLSYNEQFF. DNA for the CDR3: TGCAGTGCTGTGCGGATCGGGAGGCTCTCCTACAATGAGCAGTTCTTC.